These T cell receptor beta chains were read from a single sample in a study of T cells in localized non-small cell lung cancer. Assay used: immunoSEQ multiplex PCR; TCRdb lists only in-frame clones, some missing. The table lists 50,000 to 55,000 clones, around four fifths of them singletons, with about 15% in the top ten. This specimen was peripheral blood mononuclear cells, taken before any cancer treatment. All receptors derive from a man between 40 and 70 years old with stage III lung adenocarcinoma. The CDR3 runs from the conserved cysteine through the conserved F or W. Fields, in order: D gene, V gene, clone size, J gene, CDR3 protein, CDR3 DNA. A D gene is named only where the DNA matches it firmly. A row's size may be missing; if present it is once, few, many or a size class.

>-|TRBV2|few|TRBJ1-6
CASSEGQPNSPLHF
TGTGCCAGCAGTGAGGGTCAGCCTAATTCACCCCTCCACTTT
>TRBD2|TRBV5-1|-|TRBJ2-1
CASSLTLAGDYNEQFF
TGCGCCAGCAGCCTCACCCTAGCGGGAGATTACAATGAGCAGTTCTTC
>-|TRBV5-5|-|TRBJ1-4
CASSRSRAEKLFF
TGTGCCAGCAGCCGCTCCAGGGCTGAAAAACTGTTTTTT
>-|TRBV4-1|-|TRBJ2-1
CASSQGRWYEQFF
TGCGCCAGCAGCCAAGGCCGCTGGTATGAGCAGTTCTTC
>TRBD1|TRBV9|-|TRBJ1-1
CASSMDRQTEAFF
TGTGCCAGCAGCATGGACAGGCAAACTGAAGCTTTCTTT
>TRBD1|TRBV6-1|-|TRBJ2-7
CASRPGQGADEQYF
TGTGCCAGCAGACCGGGACAGGGGGCAGACGAGCAGTACTTC
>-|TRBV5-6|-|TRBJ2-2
CASSLVADGTMNTGELFF
TGTGCCAGCAGCTTGGTCGCGGACGGAACGATGAACACCGGGGAGCTGTTTTTT
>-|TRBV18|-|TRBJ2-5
CASSPLRQGSQETQYF
TGTGCCAGCTCACCACTCCGTCAAGGGTCCCAAGAGACCCAGTACTTC
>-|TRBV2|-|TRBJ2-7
CASSDVWDRHYEQYF
TGTGCCAGCAGTGATGTCTGGGACCGACACTACGAGCAGTACTTC
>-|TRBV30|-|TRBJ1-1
CAMEVSGRTEAFF
TGTGCCATGGAAGTATCGGGGAGGACTGAAGCTTTCTTT
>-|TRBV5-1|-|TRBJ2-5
CASSLEARQETQYF
TGCGCCAGCAGCTTGGAGGCACGCCAAGAGACCCAGTACTTC
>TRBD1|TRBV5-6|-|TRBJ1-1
CASSLRLTGTEAFF
TGTGCCAGCAGCTTGCGCCTGACAGGGACTGAAGCTTTCTTT
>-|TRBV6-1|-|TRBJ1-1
CASSDGTGMNTEAFF
TGTGCCAGCAGTGATGGGACGGGCATGAACACTGAAGCTTTCTTT
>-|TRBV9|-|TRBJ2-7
CASSVGREVYEQYF
TGTGCCAGCAGCGTGGGAAGGGAGGTCTACGAGCAGTACTTC
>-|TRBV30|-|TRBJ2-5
CAWSVPLKYQETQYF
TGTGCCTGGAGTGTACCACTCAAGTACCAAGAGACCCAGTACTTC
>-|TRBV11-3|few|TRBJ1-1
CASSLEGQAFF
TGTGCCAGCAGCTTAGAAGGGCAAGCTTTCTTT
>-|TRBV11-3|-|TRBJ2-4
CASSPGGSAKNIQYF
TGTGCCAGCAGCCCGGGTGGTTCGGCCAAAAACATTCAGTACTTC
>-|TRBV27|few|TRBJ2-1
CASGLFYNEQFF
TGTGCCAGCGGCCTTTTCTACAATGAGCAGTTCTTC
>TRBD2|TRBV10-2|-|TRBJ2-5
CASLAGFGETQYF
TGCGCCAGCTTAGCGGGGTTCGGAGAGACCCAGTACTTC
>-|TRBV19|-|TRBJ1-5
CASSYREWQPQHF
TGTGCCAGTAGTTATCGGGAGTGGCAGCCCCAGCATTTT
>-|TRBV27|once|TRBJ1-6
CASSLNRNSPLHF
TGTGCCAGCAGTTTAAACAGAAATTCACCCCTCCACTTT
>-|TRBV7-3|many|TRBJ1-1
CASSLQAGSTTEAFF
TGTGCCAGCAGCCTCCAAGCCGGGAGTACCACTGAAGCTTTCTTT
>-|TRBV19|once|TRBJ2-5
CASSNNPRGETQYF
TGTGCCAGTAGCAATAATCCGAGGGGGGAGACCCAGTACTTC
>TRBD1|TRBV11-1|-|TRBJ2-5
CASGIGQGDWETQYF
TGTGCCAGCGGAATTGGACAGGGGGATTGGGAGACCCAGTACTTC
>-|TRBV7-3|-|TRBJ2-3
CASSLSGPTDTQYF
TGTGCCAGCAGCTTAAGCGGGCCCACAGATACGCAGTATTTT
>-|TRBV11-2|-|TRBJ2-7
CASSRGTSVEQYF
TGTGCCAGCAGCCGCGGGACCTCTGTCGAGCAGTACTTC
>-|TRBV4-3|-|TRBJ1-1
CASSQNRENTEAFF
TGCGCCAGCAGCCAGAACAGGGAGAACACTGAAGCTTTCTTT
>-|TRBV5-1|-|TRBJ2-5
CASRLEETQYF
TGCGCCAGCAGGCTCGAAGAGACCCAGTACTTC
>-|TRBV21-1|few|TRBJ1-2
CASSGRGYTF
TGTGCCAGCAGCGGTCGCGGCTACACCTTC
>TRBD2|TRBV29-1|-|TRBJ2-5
CSVEGGGQMGETQYF
TGCAGCGTTGAAGGCGGGGGGCAAATGGGAGAGACCCAGTACTTC
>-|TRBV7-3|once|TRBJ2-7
CASSPGTSYEQYF
TGTGCCAGCAGCCCCGGGACTTCCTACGAGCAGTACTTC
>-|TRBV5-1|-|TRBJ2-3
CASSLTPAGTDTQYF
TGCGCCAGCAGCTTGACCCCCGCGGGGACAGATACGCAGTATTTT
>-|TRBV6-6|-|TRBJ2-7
CASSPSGVGEQYF
TGTGCCAGCAGTCCGAGCGGCGTGGGCGAGCAGTACTTC
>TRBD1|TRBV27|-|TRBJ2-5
CATKRTGMETQYF
TGTGCCACAAAAAGGACAGGGATGGAGACCCAGTACTTC
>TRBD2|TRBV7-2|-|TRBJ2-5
CASSLKTSGGALGETQYF
TGTGCCAGCAGCTTAAAGACTAGCGGGGGGGCCTTAGGAGAGACCCAGTACTTC
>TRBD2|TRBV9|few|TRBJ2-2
CASSSHPTSGDPPNTGELFF
TGTGCCAGCAGCTCGCATCCGACTAGCGGAGACCCACCGAACACCGGGGAGCTGTTTTTT
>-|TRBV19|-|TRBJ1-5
CASSIDRDQPQHF
TGTGCCAGTAGTATCGACAGAGATCAGCCCCAGCATTTT
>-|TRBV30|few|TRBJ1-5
CAWSRAGDQPQHF
TGTGCCTGGAGTCGGGCAGGAGATCAGCCCCAGCATTTT
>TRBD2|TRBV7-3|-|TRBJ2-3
CASSPLAGTQYF
TGTGCCAGCAGCCCCCTAGCGGGGACGCAGTATTTT
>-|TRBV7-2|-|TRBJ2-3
CASSLVKGQPIDTQYF
TGTGCCAGCAGCTTAGTGAAGGGACAACCTATCGATACGCAGTATTTT
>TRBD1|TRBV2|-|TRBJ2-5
CASSDKGGQGGLKETQYF
TGTGCCAGCAGTGATAAGGGCGGACAGGGGGGATTGAAGGAGACCCAGTACTTC
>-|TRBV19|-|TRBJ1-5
CATTGPSNQPQHF
TGTGCCACCACAGGTCCTAGCAATCAGCCCCAGCATTTT
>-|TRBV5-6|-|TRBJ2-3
CATRGSSTDTQYF
TGTGCCACCAGGGGCTCCTCCACAGATACGCAGTATTTT